Below are 13 T cell receptor beta chains sequenced from a single sample in a study of vaccination and CD4 T cells after COVID-19. Time point indicated: late sampling 161 to 241 days after vaccination in a few convalescent patients. As for treatment: approximately nine-day PBMC culture with coronavirus spike peptide pools or control peptides (ViraFEST assay). Antigens of these TCRs are unknown. The Oncomine TCR Beta short-read assay sequenced DNA from cultured CD4+ T cells. TCRdb re-called the PCR reads through MiXCR, storing one row per CDR3 protein. The table includes 20,000 to 25,000 distinct CDR3 sequences, under 40% detected once. Sequences were derived from CD4+ T cells from blood, cultured in vitro, sampled about 7 months after SARS-CoV-2 vaccination. These TCRs come from a human donor who had recovered from COVID-19.

This clonotype is medium-sized by share. This chain links TRBV7-8 with TRBJ1-5, with 7 positions matching TRBD1. V lost 5 bases and J lost 7; bases outside the gene matches: 11. Germline CDR1 is SGHVS and CDR2 is FQNEAQ. The CDR3 runs 15 residues. CDR3: CASSLSGQVGQPQHF. In DNA, the CDR3 is TGTGCCAGCAGCCTTAGCGGACAGGTGGGACAGCCCCAGCATTTT. The complete variable domain, with remaining parts taken from reference TRBV7-8 and TRBJ1-5, reads GAGVSQSPRYKVAKRGQDVALRCDPISGHVSLFWYQQALGQGPEFLTYFQNEAQLDKSGLPSDRFFAERPEGSVSTLKIQRTQQEDSAVYLCASSLSGQVGQPQHFGDGTRLSIL.

The chain couples TRBV20-1 to TRBJ2-3; no definite D call. This CDR3 is 17 amino acids long. The germline V and J ends were trimmed by 0 bases and 1 base, with 17 bases remaining between them. The V gene's germline CDR1 is DFQATT and CDR2 SNEGSKA (reference sequence). CDR3 nucleotides: TGCAGTGCTAGAGATCCGCGAGCGATATCCGGCACAGATACGCAGTATTTT. Translated, it gives CSARDPRAISGTDTQYF.

The chain carries TRBV12-3 or TRBV12-4 and TRBJ1-2; tentative D call: TRBD1 (5 bases). V shed 6 bases and J shed 0 bases, with 14 bases lying between them. The CDR3 has 15 amino acids. CDR3 bases: TGTGCCAGCAGGCCGGGGACGGCAACTAACTATGGCTACACCTTC. It encodes CASRPGTATNYGYTF.

This sequence joins TRBV19 and TRBJ1-5, with TRBD1 as a possible D gene (5 bases). The CDR3 runs 17 residues. CDR1 is LNHDA and CDR2 is SQIVND in the germline V gene (reference sequence). V lost 5 bases to trimming and J lost 0 bases, with 17 bases between them. The chain's CDR3 is CASSPTLGGGSNQPQHF. In nucleotides, the CDR3 is TGTGCCAGTAGTCCCACCCTGGGGGGGGGTAGCAATCAGCCCCAGCATTTT.

V is TRBV7-6 and J is TRBJ2-1; weak D call: TRBD1 (6 bases). The germline V gene has CDR1 SGHVS and CDR2 FNYEAQ. The CDR3 loop spans 17 amino acids. Trimming stripped 1 base from V and 4 bases from J, with 17 bases between. The CDR3 protein is CASSLGALRGGYNEQFF. In DNA form, the CDR3 reads TGTGCCAGCAGCTTAGGGGCCCTCAGGGGTGGTTACAATGAGCAGTTCTTC.

The rearrangement joins TRBV10-3 to TRBJ2-3; 10 bases are shared with TRBD1. In germline, CDR1 is ENHRY, CDR2 SYGVKD. This CDR3 is built from 17 residues. V dropped 6 bases and J dropped 5; count of bases not matched to a gene: 14. The CDR3 reads CAIRPSQGTGEGDTQYF. In DNA form, the CDR3 reads TGTGCCATCAGGCCCAGTCAGGGGACAGGGGAAGGAGATACGCAGTATTTT.

The rearrangement links TRBV6-1 to TRBJ2-3; D is undetermined. Germline loops: CDR1 MNHNS, CDR2 SASEGT. There are 13 residues in the CDR3. V was shortened by 1 base and J by 4 bases, with 6 bases between the two germline ends. CDR3 sequence (DNA): TGTGCCAGCAGTGAAGGGATGCCAGATACGCAGTATTTT. As protein: CASSEGMPDTQYF.

This clonotype has only a few counts. This chain connects TRBV7-2 to TRBJ1-5, with no clear D. CDR1 and CDR2 from the germline V gene are SGHTA and FQGNSA. CDR3 length: 15 residues. V was trimmed by 5 bases and J by 4 bases, leaving 15 bases between them. CDR3 protein: CASSPEVGNNQPQHF. The CDR3 region has the DNA TGTGCCAGCAGCCCAGAGGTGGGGAATAATCAGCCCCAGCATTTT.

The genes are TRBV27 and TRBJ2-7; perhaps TRBD2 as D (5 bases). The V gene's germline CDR1 is MNHEY and CDR2 SMNVEV (reference sequence). Trimming cost V 3 bases and J 3 bases, with 9 bases left between them. The CDR3 sequence is 13 residues long. The CDR3 sequence is CASSLRAYYEQYF. CDR3 coding DNA: TGTGCCAGCAGTTTGAGGGCCTACTACGAGCAGTACTTC.

This clonotype was seen only a few times. V usage is TRBV28 and J usage is TRBJ2-7; 7 nucleotides line up with TRBD2. Trimming took 2 bases from V and 2 from J; bases not matched to a gene: 3. CDR3 length: 14 amino acids. The V gene's germline CDR1 is MDHEN and CDR2 SYDVKM. Here the CDR3 reads CASSLGGRAYEQYF. CDR3 DNA: TGTGCCAGCAGTTTAGGTGGGAGGGCCTACGAGCAGTACTTC.

The sample holds one count of this clonotype. This sequence joins TRBV6-1 and TRBJ2-3; maybe TRBD1 (6 bases). Germline lookup yields CDR1 MNHNS and CDR2 SASEGT. Trimming left V 4 bases short and J 1 base short, with 9 bases between. The CDR3 is 14 residues long. The CDR3 coding sequence is TGTGCCAGCAGTGGACGGACAGGCACAGATACGCAGTATTTT. Its protein is CASSGRTGTDTQYF.

V usage is TRBV28 and J usage is TRBJ2-7; D might be TRBD2 (5 bases). Germline V gives CDR1 MDHEN, CDR2 SYDVKM. CDR3 size: 13 residues. Deletions cut 6 bases from V and 7 bases from J, with 16 bases between. CDR3 loop: CASRPGLGREQYF. CDR3 bases: TGTGCCAGCAGACCTGGACTGGGTCGGGAGCAGTACTTC.

This chain uses TRBV28 with TRBJ1-5; D remains unclear. V lost 6 bases to trimming and J lost 2 bases, with 14 bases between them. Per germline, CDR1 MDHEN and CDR2 SYDVKM. The CDR3 extends over 15 amino acids. This chain's CDR3 is CASRVEGMGNQPQHF. CDR3 coding DNA: TGTGCCAGCAGGGTAGAGGGCATGGGCAATCAGCCCCAGCATTTT.